One sample yielded the 24 T cell receptor beta chains listed below, sequenced in a study of technical replicates of blood from several donors. Clones were read by immunoSEQ multiplex PCR, and TCRdb kept only the in-frame ones, dropping some. The sample contains roughly 82,000 clones, 90% to 95% of which appear only once. Sequenced input: T cells isolated from PBMCs. These TCRs come from a human donor in good health.

The J gene is TRBJ1-4, the V gene TRBV9; 9 bases agree with TRBD1. CDR3 length equals 16 residues. The germline V gene has CDR1 SGDLS and CDR2 YYNGEE. V shed 4 bases and J 7 bases; nucleotides not matched to a gene: 11. The DNA of the CDR3 is TGTGCCAGCAGCCCCACCATGGGACAGGGAGGTGAAAAACTGTTTTTT. This translates into CASSPTMGQGGEKLFF.

This clone was counted once. This chain links TRBV16 with TRBJ2-3; 9 bases align to TRBD1. Germline-derived CDR1 and CDR2 are KGHSY and FQNENV. J gave up 1 base and V 2 bases, and 4 bases lay outside the gene matches. The CDR3 is 16 residues long. This chain's CDR3 is CASSQTRTGGTDTQYF. The CDR3 DNA reads TGTGCCAGCAGCCAAACCCGGACAGGGGGCACAGATACGCAGTATTTT.

This clone was seen just once. The chain links TRBV5-4 to TRBJ2-7, with D perhaps matching TRBD2 (6 bases). Germline lookup yields CDR1 SGHNT and CDR2 YYREEE (reference sequence). V was clipped by 4 bases and J by 0 bases, with 23 bases between them. This CDR3 has 18 amino acids. CDR3: CASSGTFAGIPLSYEQYF. The CDR3 coding sequence is TGTGCCAGCAGCGGAACTTTTGCGGGAATTCCTCTCTCCTACGAGCAGTACTTC.

This chain links TRBV5-1 with TRBJ2-1; 8 nucleotides align to TRBD2. The CDR3 covers 13 residues. V shed 6 bases and J 7 bases; nucleotides not matched to a gene: 6. Per germline, CDR1 SGHRS and CDR2 YFSETQ. The CDR3 sequence: CASNGLAINEQFF. The CDR3 region has the DNA TGCGCCAGCAACGGACTAGCAATTAATGAGCAGTTCTTC.

The gene calls are TRBV28 and TRBJ2-2; the D gene is possibly TRBD2 (6 bases). Looked up from germline, CDR1 is MDHEN and CDR2 is SYDVKM. V lost 4 bases and J lost 6, with 18 bases in between. This CDR3 contains 16 residues. The CDR3 is CASSSGIGGVAGELFF. For the CDR3, the DNA is TGTGCCAGCAGTTCCGGAATCGGCGGGGTTGCCGGGGAGCTGTTTTTT. Using reference TRBV28 and TRBJ2-2 for the parts outside the CDR3, the full variable domain is DVKVTQSSRYLVKRTGEKVFLECVQDMDHENMFWYRQDPGLGLRLIYFSYDVKMKEKGDIPEGYSVSREKKERFSLILESASTNQTSMYLCASSSGIGGVAGELFFGEGSRLTVL.

The CDR3 region has the DNA TGCAGTGCTAGGGACTTCTACGAGCAGTACTTC. Amino acid sequence: CSARDFYEQYF. This chain connects TRBV20-1 to TRBJ2-7, with TRBD2 as a possible D gene (5 bases). Trimming removed 3 bases at V and 3 bases at J, with 6 bases between. The germline V gene encodes CDR1 DFQATT and CDR2 SNEGSKA (reference sequence). This CDR3 is built from 11 residues.

The V call is TRBV11-2, the J call TRBJ1-2; D gene unclear. The CDR3 consists of 16 residues. Germline values: CDR1 SGHAT, CDR2 FQNNGV. Trimming cost V 4 bases and J 2 bases, with 17 bases left between them. The CDR3 region has the DNA TGTGCCAGCAGCTCTCCTGGCGCAGGATACAACTATGGCTACACCTTC. Translation: CASSSPGAGYNYGYTF.

V is TRBV4-1 and J is TRBJ2-7; 8 bases fit TRBD2. Trimming took 2 bases from V and 3 from J; bases not matched to a gene: 6. CDR3 length: 15 amino acids. Per the germline V gene, CDR1 is MGHRA and CDR2 is YSYEKL. CDR3 nucleotide sequence: TGCGCCAGCAGCCAACTCGGACTAGCCTTCTACGAGCAGTACTTC. Its protein is CASSQLGLAFYEQYF.

CDR3: CASSAPPGEKLFF. The DNA of the CDR3 is TGTGCCAGCAGCGCTCCACCGGGGGAAAAACTGTTTTTT. V is TRBV11-2 and J is TRBJ1-4, with no clear D. The germline V gene encodes CDR1 SGHAT and CDR2 FQNNGV. V dropped 5 bases and J dropped 8 bases, with 12 bases sitting between them. This CDR3 has 13 amino acids.

This clone has more than one count but fewer than ten. CDR3 DNA: TGCAGCGCTGCCCCAGAGGCAGAGACCCAGTACTTC. This codes for CSAAPEAETQYF. The chain has TRBV29-1 and TRBJ2-5, with unresolved D. CDR1 SQVTM and CDR2 ANQGSEA come from the germline V gene. The CDR3 length is 12 residues. The germline V and J ends were trimmed by 7 bases and 4 bases, with 13 bases remaining between them.

This clone showed up just once. The V and J genes are TRBV2 and TRBJ2-1; 11 bases match TRBD2. The CDR3 consists of 15 residues. The junction had 8 bases not matched to a gene; V was cut back by 6 bases and J by 7 bases. Germline V lookup: CDR1 SNHLY, CDR2 FYNNEI. CDR3 DNA: TGTGCCAGCAGGCCCAGACTAGCGGGGTCGAATGAGCAGTTCTTC. The encoded protein is CASRPRLAGSNEQFF.

The V and J genes are TRBV6-5 and TRBJ2-1, with a possible D match to TRBD2 (6 bases). This CDR3 is 15 amino acids long. V was cut by 2 bases and J by 5 bases, with 13 bases left in between. CDR1 and CDR2 from the germline V gene are MNHEY and SVGAGI. CDR3: CASSYGGRSHNEQFF. The CDR3 DNA is TGTGCCAGCAGTTACGGAGGGAGGTCCCACAATGAGCAGTTCTTC.

The V and J genes are TRBV28 and TRBJ2-7; D remains ambiguous. Germline CDR1 is MDHEN and CDR2 is SYDVKM. The V gene lost 2 bases and the J gene lost 7 bases, with 12 bases spanning the gap. CDR3 length: 13 amino acids. The CDR3 coding sequence is TGTGCCAGCAGTTTAGGTCCCGTGGAGGAGCAGTACTTC. This gives the protein CASSLGPVEEQYF.

The sample holds one count of this clone. V gene TRBV18 combines with J gene TRBJ1-1; 7 nucleotides align to TRBD1. With V trimmed by 5 bases and J by 6 bases, 9 bases remained unmatched. Germline CDR1 is KGHSH and CDR2 is LQKENI. This CDR3 spans 14 amino acids. In nucleotides, the CDR3 is TGTGCCAGCTCAACTAGGGACAGAGGGGCTGAAGCTTTCTTT. Encoded protein: CASSTRDRGAEAFF.

The chain combines TRBV6-1 with TRBJ1-2, with 9 bases identical to TRBD1. This CDR3 comprises 14 residues. Germline loops: CDR1 MNHNS, CDR2 SASEGT. Trimming removed 7 bases from V and 3 bases from J; junction bases left unmatched: 6. In DNA form, the CDR3 reads TGTGCCAGCACCCTGACAGGGGGATACTATGGCTACACCTTC. Translating gives CASTLTGGYYGYTF.

V gene TRBV2 combines with J gene TRBJ2-3; no clear D gene. Germline CDR1 SNHLY, CDR2 FYNNEI. The V end lost 4 bases, the J end lost 1 base, and 15 bases lay between the germline ends. This CDR3 is 16 amino acids long. DNA of the CDR3: TGTGCCAGCAGTGCATTTGTATTTACTCGCACAGATACGCAGTATTTT. It encodes CASSAFVFTRTDTQYF.

The rearrangement uses TRBV4-1 and TRBJ1-2; D is unclear. Trimming removed 2 bases from V and 7 bases from J, with 14 bases in between. In germline, CDR1 is MGHRA, CDR2 YSYEKL. This CDR3 contains 14 residues. The CDR3 bases are TGCGCCAGCAGCCAACCTGACAATCCAGGTGGCTACACCTTC. Translation: CASSQPDNPGGYTF.

V and J are TRBV27 and TRBJ1-2; 10 nucleotides agree with TRBD1. With V trimmed by 6 bases and J by 6 bases, 16 bases remained unmatched. CDR3 size: 17 residues. CDR1 and CDR2 (germline): MNHEY, SMNVEV (reference sequence). The CDR3: CASSLTSTGGFSHGYTF. The CDR3 DNA is TGTGCCAGCAGCCTCACCTCGACAGGGGGCTTTTCCCATGGCTACACCTTC.

The chain has TRBV29-1 and TRBJ2-3, with TRBD1 identical over 7 bases. Losses at the gene ends were 2 bases for V and 4 bases for J; bases not matched to a gene: 3. The germline CDR1 and CDR2 sequences are SQVTM and ANQGSEA. The CDR3 is made up of 13 amino acids. CDR3 coding DNA: TGCAGCGTTGAATCAGGGGGTCCAGATACGCAGTATTTT. Translated, it gives CSVESGGPDTQYF.

This chain uses TRBV29-1 with TRBJ2-1; 10 positions agree with TRBD2. CDR1 and CDR2 (germline): SQVTM, ANQGSEA. Trimming at V came to 3 bases and at J to 10 bases, leaving 15 bases not matched to a gene. CDR3 length: 16 amino acids. CDR3 region: CSVDGSTSGMGQEQFF. The DNA of the CDR3 is TGCAGCGTTGATGGGTCAACTAGCGGGATGGGTCAGGAGCAGTTCTTC.

The genes are TRBV29-1 and TRBJ1-2; maybe TRBD1 (5 bases). The CDR3 runs 12 residues. V lost 3 bases to trimming and J lost 4 bases, with 9 bases between them. The V gene's germline CDR1 is SQVTM and CDR2 ANQGSEA. CDR3 region: CSVDRDFYGYTF. The CDR3 DNA reads as TGCAGCGTTGACCGGGACTTCTATGGCTACACCTTC.

This clone was seen a few times. The chain carries TRBV30 and TRBJ1-5; 10 bases are shared with TRBD1. J was trimmed by 6 bases and V by 2 bases; bases with no gene match: 4. The CDR3 has 14 amino acids. Looked up from germline, CDR1 is GTSNPN and CDR2 is SVGIG (reference sequence). CDR3 protein: CAWSMTGGGQPQHF. Written as DNA, the CDR3 is TGTGCCTGGAGTATGACAGGGGGCGGTCAGCCCCAGCATTTT.

V gene TRBV4-1 combines with J gene TRBJ1-4; tentative D call: TRBD1 (6 bases). The CDR3 spans 16 residues. The ends were cut back, 2 bases at V and 6 bases at J, with 16 bases in the middle. Looked up from germline, CDR1 is MGHRA and CDR2 is YSYEKL. CDR3 region: CASSQIRGRTYEKLFF. The CDR3 nucleotides are TGCGCCAGCAGCCAAATCAGGGGCAGAACGTATGAAAAACTGTTTTTT.

The chain recombines TRBV4-1 with TRBJ1-2, with unresolved D. Germline values: CDR1 MGHRA, CDR2 YSYEKL. There are 15 residues in the CDR3. The V and J ends lost 1 base and 1 base respectively, with 10 bases between them. CDR3 in amino acids: CASSQVRFFNYGYTF. The CDR3 nucleotides read TGCGCCAGCAGCCAAGTCCGGTTCTTTAACTATGGCTACACCTTC.